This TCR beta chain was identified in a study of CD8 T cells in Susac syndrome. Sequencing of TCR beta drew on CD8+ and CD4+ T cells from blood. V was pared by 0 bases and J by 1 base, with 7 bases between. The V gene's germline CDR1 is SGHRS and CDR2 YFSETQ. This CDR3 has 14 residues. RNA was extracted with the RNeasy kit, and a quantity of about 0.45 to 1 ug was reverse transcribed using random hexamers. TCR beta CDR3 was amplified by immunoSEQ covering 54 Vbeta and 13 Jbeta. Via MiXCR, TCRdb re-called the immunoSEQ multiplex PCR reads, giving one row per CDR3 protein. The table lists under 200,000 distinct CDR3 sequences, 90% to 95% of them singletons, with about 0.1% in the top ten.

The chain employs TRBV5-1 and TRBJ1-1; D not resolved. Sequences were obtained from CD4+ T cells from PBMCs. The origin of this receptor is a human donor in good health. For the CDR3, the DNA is TGCGCCAGCAGCTTGGCGCAGACGAACACTGAAGCTTTCTTT. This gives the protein CASSLAQTNTEAFF.